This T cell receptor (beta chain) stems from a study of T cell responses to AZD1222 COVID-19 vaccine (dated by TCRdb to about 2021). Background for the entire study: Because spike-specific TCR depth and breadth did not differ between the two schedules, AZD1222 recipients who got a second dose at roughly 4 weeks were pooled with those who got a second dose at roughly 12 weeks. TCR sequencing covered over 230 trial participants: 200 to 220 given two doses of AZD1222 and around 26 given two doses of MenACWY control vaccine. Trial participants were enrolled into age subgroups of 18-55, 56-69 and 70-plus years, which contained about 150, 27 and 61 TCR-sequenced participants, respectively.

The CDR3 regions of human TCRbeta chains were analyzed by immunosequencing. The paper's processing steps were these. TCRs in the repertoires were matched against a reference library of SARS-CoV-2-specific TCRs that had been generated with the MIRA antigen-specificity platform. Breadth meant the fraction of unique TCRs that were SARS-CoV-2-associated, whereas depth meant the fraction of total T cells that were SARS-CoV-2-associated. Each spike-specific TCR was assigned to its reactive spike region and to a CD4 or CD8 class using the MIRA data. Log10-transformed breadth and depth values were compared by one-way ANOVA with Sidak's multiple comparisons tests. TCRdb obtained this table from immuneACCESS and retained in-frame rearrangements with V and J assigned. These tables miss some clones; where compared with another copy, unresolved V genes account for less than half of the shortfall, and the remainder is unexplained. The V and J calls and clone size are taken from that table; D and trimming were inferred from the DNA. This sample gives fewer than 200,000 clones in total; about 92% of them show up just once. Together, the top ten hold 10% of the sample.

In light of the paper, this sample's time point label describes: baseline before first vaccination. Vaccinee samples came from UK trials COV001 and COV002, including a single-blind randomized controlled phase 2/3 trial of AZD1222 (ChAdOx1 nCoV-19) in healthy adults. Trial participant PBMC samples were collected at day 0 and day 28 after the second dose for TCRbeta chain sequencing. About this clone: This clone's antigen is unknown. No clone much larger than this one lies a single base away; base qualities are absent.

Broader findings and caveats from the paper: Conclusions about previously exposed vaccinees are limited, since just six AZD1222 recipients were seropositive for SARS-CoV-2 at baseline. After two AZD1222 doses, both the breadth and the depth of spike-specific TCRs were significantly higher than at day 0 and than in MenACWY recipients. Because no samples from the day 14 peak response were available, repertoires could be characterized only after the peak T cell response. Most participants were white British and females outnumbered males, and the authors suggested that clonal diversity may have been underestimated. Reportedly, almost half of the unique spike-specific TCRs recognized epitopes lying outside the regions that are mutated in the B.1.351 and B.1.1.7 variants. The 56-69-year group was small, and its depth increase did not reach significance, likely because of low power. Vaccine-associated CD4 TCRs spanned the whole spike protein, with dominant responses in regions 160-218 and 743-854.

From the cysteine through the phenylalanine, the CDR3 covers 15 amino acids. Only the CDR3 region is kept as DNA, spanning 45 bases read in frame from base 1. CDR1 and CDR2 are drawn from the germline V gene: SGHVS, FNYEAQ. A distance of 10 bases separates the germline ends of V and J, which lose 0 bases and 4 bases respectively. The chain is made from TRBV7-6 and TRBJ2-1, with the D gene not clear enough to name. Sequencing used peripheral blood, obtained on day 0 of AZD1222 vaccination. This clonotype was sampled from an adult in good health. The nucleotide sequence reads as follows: TGTGCCAGCAGCTTAGCGCCGGCCACATACAATGAGCAGTTCTTC. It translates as CASSLAPATYNEQFF.